This TCR beta chain was identified in a study of ipilimumab plus nivolumab after autologous stem cell transplantation. Study observations and caveats: TCR repertoire, Treg phenotype and gut microbiota reportedly support more study of this approach.

Per the germline V gene, CDR1 is SGHKS and CDR2 is YYEKEE (reference sequence). The V gene lost 5 bases and the J gene lost 8 bases, with 10 bases spanning the gap. CDR3 length equals 11 residues. Clones were read by immunoSEQ multiplex PCR, and TCRdb kept only the in-frame ones, dropping some. This table holds 15,000 to 20,000 clones, around 82% found once. As to this clone: Its target is unknown.

V is TRBV5-5 and J is TRBJ1-1, with D possibly matching TRBD1 (5 bases). The TCR sequence derives from a male donor with diffuse large B-cell lymphoma. The sample here was PBMCs, taken in a trial of ipilimumab plus nivolumab as post-transplant consolidation. CDR3 region: CASSKGAEAFF. In nucleotides, the CDR3 is TGTGCCAGCAGTAAAGGGGCCGAAGCTTTCTTT.